Below, one T cell receptor beta chain is given with its context. The sample comes from a study of T-cell reconstitution after alpha-beta-depleted transplantation in children. Preparation of the TCRbeta library used unique molecular identifiers. TCRdb fed the PCR reads into MiXCR, producing one record per CDR3 protein. This repertoire shows 200,000 to 250,000 distinct CDR3 sequences, 8% to 10% found once; its top ten account for 5.5% to 8%. The V end was cut by 2 bases, the J end by 3 bases, with 14 bases between. The CDR3 runs to 16 residues. The germline V gene encodes CDR1 ENHRY and CDR2 SYGVKD. This receptor was taken from a human donor who donated a stem cell graft to a child with acute lymphoblastic leukemia. The V gene is TRBV10-3, the J gene TRBJ1-3, with D unresolved. The sample was PBMCs from the stem cell graft donor, taken from the stem cell graft. For the CDR3, the DNA is TGTGCCATCAGTGAGCTTAAGGGTGAAGATGGAAACACCATATATTTT. Translation gives CAISELKGEDGNTIYF.